This T cell receptor (beta chain) was sequenced during a study of neurological immune-mediated disorders. CD4+ or CD8+ T cells at a count of more than 850,000 served as input for the sorted libraries. TCRdb re-analysed the 5' RACE reads in MiXCR, keeping a single row per CDR3 protein. The table shows 50,000 to 60,000 distinct CDR3 sequences, with just under 4% occurring only once. This clonotype originated in a woman aged 40-49 years with multiple sclerosis. Sequencing was done on a sample of CD4+ T cells from blood.

The CDR3 loop reads CASSQGLDRARYSIQYF. The CDR3 DNA sequence: TGTGCCAGCAGCCAAGGCTTGGACAGGGCTCGGTATAGCATTCAGTACTTC. This chain connects TRBV14 to TRBJ2-4; 8 bases agree with TRBD1. This CDR3 has 17 residues. The V gene's germline CDR1 is SGHDN and CDR2 FVKESK. Trimming took 1 base from V and 9 from J; bases not matched to a gene: 14. The full variable domain, with the rest looked up from reference TRBV14 and TRBJ2-4, is EAGVTQFPSHSVIEKGQTVTLRCDPISGHDNLYWYRRVMGKEIKFLLHFVKESKQDESGMPNNRFLAERTGGTYSTLKVQPAELEDSGVYFCASSQGLDRARYSIQYFGAGTRLSVL.